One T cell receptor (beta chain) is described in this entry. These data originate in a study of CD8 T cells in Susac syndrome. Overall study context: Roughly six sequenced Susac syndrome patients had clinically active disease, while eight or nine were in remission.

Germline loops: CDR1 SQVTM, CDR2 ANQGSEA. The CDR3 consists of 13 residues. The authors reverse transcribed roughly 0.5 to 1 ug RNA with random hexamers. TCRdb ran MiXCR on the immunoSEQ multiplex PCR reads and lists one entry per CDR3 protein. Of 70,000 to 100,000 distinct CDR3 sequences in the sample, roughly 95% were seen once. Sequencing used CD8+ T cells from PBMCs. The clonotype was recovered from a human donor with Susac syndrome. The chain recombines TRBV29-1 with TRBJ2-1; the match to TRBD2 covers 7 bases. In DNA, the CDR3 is TGCAGTTTCGGACTAGAAAATCGTAATGAGCAGTTCTTC. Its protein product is CSFGLENRNEQFF.